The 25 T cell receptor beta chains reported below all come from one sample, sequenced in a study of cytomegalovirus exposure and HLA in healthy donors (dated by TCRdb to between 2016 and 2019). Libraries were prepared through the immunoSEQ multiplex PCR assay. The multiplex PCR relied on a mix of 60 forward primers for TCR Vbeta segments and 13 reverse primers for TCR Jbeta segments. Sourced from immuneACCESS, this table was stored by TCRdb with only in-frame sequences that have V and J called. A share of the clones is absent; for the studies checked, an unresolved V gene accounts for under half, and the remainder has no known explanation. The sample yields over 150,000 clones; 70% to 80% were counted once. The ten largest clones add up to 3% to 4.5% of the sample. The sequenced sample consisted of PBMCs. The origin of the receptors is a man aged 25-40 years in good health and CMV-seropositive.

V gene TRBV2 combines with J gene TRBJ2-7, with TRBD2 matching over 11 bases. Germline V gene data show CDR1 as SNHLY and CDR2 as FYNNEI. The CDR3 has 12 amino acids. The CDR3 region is CASGRDTYEQYF. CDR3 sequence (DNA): TGTGCTAGCGGGAGGGATACCTACGAGCAGTACTTC.

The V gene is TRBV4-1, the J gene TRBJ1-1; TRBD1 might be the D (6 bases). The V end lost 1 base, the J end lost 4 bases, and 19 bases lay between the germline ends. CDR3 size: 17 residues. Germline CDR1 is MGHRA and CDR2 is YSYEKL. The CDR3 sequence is CASSQGPTGADITEAFF. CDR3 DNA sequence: TGCGCCAGCAGCCAAGGCCCGACAGGCGCGGACATCACTGAAGCTTTCTTT.

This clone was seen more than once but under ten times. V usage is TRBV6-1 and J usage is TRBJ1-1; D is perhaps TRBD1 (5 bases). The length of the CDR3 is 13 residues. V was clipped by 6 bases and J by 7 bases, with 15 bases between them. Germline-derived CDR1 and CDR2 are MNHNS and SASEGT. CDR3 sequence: CASSLGHYFEAFF. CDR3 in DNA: TGTGCCAGCAGCCTCGGACATTATTTTGAAGCTTTCTTT.

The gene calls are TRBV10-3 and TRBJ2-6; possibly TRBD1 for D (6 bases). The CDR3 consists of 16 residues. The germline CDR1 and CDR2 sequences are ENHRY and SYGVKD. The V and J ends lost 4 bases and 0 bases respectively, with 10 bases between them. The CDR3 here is CAISGDTYSGANVLTF. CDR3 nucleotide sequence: TGTGCCATCAGTGGGGACACCTACTCTGGGGCCAACGTCCTGACTTTC.

As DNA, the CDR3 is TGTGCCAGCAGCTTGAGGGTAGGGGAGGCGAACACCGGGGAGCTGTTTTTT. This gives the protein CASSLRVGEANTGELFF. This chain links TRBV7-6 with TRBJ2-2, with a weak D call TRBD2 (6 bases). This CDR3 is 17 amino acids long. Germline CDR1 reads SGHVS; CDR2 reads FNYEAQ. Trimming pared 3 bases from V and 0 bases from J, leaving 14 bases between.

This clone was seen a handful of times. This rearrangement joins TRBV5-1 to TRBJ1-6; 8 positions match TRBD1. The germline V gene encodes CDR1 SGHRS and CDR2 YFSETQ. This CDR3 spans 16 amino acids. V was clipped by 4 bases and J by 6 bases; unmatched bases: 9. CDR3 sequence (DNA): TGCGCCAGCAGCCCCAGTCGGACAGGGAGTAATTCACCCCTCCACTTT. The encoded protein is CASSPSRTGSNSPLHF.

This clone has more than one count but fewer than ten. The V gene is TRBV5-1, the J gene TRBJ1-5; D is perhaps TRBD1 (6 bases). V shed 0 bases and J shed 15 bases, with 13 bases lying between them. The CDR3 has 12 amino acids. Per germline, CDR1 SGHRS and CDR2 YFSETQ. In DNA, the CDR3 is TGCGCCAGCAGCTTGGTCGGTAAAGGGGGGCATTTT. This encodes CASSLVGKGGHF.

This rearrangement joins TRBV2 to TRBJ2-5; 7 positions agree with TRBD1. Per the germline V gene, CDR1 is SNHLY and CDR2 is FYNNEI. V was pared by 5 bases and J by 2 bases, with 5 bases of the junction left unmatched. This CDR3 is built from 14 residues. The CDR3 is CASSLDRQQETQYF. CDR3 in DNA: TGTGCCAGCAGTCTGGACAGGCAGCAAGAGACCCAGTACTTC.

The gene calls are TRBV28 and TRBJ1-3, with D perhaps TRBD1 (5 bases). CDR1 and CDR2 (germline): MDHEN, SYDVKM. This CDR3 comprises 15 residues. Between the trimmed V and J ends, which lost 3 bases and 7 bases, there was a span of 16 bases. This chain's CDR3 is CASSLRTTVGNTIYF. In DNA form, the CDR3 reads TGTGCCAGCAGTTTGAGGACGACAGTAGGGAACACCATATATTTT.

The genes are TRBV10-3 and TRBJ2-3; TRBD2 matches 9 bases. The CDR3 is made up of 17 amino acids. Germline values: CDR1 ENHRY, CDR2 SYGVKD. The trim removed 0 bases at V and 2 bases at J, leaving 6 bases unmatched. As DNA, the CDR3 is TGTGCCATCAGTGAGTCGCGGGGCGGGGGGGTCACAGATACGCAGTATTTT. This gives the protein CAISESRGGGVTDTQYF.

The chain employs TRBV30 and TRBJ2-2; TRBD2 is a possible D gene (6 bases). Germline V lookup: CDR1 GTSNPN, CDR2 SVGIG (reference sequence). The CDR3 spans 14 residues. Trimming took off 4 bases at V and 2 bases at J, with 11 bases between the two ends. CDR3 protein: CAWIAGGNTGELFF. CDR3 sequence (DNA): TGTGCCTGGATCGCCGGGGGTAACACCGGGGAGCTGTTTTTT.

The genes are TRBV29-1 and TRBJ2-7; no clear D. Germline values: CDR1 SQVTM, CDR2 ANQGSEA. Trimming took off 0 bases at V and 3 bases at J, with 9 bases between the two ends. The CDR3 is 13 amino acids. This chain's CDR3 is CSVEDGFGYEQYF. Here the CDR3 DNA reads TGCAGCGTTGAAGACGGGTTTGGCTACGAGCAGTACTTC.

This chain's CDR3 is CAWSVSTANEKLFF. CDR3 DNA sequence: TGTGCCTGGAGTGTGTCTACAGCTAATGAAAAACTGTTTTTT. J is TRBJ1-4 and V is TRBV30, with D unclear. The germline V and J ends were trimmed by 0 bases and 3 bases, with 8 bases remaining between them. This CDR3 contains 14 residues. Germline lookup yields CDR1 GTSNPN and CDR2 SVGIG (reference sequence).

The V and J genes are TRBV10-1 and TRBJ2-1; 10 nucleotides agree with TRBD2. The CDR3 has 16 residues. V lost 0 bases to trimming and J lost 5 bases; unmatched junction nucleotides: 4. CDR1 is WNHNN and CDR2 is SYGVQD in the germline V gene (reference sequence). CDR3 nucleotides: TGCGCCAGCAGTGAGTCACAGCGGGGGGGGCACAATGAGCAGTTCTTC. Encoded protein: CASSESQRGGHNEQFF.

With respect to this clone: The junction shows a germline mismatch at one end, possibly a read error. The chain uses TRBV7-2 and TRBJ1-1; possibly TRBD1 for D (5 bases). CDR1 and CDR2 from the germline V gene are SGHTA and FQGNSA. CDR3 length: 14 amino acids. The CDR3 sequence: CASSYSAGNTEDFF. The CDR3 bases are TGTGCCAGCAGCTATAGTGCAGGGAACACTGAAGATTTCTTT.

CDR3 sequence: CASSLARLAPMGADTQYF. CDR3 DNA sequence: TGCGCCAGCAGCTTGGCCCGACTAGCGCCCATGGGAGCAGATACGCAGTATTTT. The genes are TRBV5-1 and TRBJ2-3; TRBD2 matches at 8 bases. The CDR3 totals 18 residues. The germline V gene encodes CDR1 SGHRS and CDR2 YFSETQ. V lost 0 bases and J lost 4; bases outside the gene matches: 13. Full variable domain (remainder filled in from reference TRBV5-1 and TRBJ2-3): KAGVTQTPRYLIKTRGQQVTLSCSPISGHRSVSWYQQTPGQGLQFLFEYFSETQRNKGNFPGRFSGRQFSNSRSEMNVSTLELGDSALYLCASSLARLAPMGADTQYFGPGTRLTVL.

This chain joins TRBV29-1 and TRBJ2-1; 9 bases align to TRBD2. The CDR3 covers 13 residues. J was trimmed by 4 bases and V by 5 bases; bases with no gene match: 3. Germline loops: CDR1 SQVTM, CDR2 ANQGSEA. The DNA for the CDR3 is TGCAGCGTTAGACTAGCGGTTTACAATGAGCAGTTCTTC. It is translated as CSVRLAVYNEQFF.

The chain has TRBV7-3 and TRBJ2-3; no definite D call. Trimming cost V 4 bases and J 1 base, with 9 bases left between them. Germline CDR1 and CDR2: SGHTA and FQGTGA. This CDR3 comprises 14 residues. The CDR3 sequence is CASSWNGGTDTQYF. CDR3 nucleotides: TGTGCCAGCAGCTGGAACGGAGGCACAGATACGCAGTATTTT.

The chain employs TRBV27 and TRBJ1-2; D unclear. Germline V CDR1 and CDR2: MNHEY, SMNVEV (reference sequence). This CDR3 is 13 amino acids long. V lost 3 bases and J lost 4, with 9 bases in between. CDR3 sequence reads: CASSLGQFYGYTF. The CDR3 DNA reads TGTGCCAGCAGTTTGGGCCAGTTCTATGGCTACACCTTC.

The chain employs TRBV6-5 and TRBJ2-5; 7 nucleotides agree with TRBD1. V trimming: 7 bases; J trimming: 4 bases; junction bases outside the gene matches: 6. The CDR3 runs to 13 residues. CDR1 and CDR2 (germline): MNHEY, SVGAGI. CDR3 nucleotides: TGTGCCAGCAAGAGACAGGGCCCAGAGACCCAGTACTTC. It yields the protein CASKRQGPETQYF.

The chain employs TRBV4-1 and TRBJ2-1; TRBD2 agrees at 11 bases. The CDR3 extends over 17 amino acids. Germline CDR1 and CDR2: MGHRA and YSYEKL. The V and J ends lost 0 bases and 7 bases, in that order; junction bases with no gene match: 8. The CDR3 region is CASSQDSGLAGLNEQFF. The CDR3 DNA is TGCGCCAGCAGCCAAGATTCCGGACTAGCGGGTTTAAATGAGCAGTTCTTC.

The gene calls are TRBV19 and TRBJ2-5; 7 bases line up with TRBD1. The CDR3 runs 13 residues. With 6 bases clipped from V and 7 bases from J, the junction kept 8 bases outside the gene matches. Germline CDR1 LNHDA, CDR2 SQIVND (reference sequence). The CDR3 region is CASSGTAWGTQYF. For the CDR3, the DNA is TGTGCCAGTAGCGGGACAGCTTGGGGGACCCAGTACTTC.

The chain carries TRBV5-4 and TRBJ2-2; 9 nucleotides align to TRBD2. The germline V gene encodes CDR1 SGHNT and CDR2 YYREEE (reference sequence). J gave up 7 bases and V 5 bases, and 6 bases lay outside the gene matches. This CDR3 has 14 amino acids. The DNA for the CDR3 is TGTGCCAGCAGTCGGCGGGGGGGCTTCGGGGAGCTGTTTTTT. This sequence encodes CASSRRGGFGELFF.

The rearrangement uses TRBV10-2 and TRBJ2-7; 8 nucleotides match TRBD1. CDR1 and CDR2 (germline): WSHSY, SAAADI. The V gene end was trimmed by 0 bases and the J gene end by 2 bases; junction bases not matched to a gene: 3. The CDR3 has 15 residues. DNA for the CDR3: TGCGCCAGCAGTGAGTCCGAGACAGGGGCCTACGAGCAGTACTTC. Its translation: CASSESETGAYEQYF.

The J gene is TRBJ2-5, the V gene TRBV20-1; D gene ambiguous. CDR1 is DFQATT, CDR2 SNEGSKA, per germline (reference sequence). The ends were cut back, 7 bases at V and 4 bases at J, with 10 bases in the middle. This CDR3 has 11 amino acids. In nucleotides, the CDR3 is TGCAGTGTAACTAACGGAGAGACCCAGTACTTC. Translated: CSVTNGETQYF.